This record covers a single T cell receptor beta chain. Its antigen specificity is not known. No quality values exist for individual bases; no much larger clone is one base distant. The library was obtained by 5' RACE. The instrument was an Illumina HiSeq 2500. A second PCR of 7 to 11 cycles was performed with a sample-barcoded 5' primer and a J-beta primer mix. A unique molecular identifier was introduced onto each TCR beta cDNA molecule by a template-switch 5' adaptor carrying 12 random nucleotides. Each sample yielded at least 2.5 million CDR3-containing paired-end reads. First-strand cDNA synthesis was performed from all RNA using the Mint cDNA synthesis kit, with priming by a TRBC-specific oligonucleotide. All cDNA was treated with uracil-DNA glycosylase and then went through a first 18-cycle PCR with the universal primers M1SS and BC2_uni_R. The authors processed their data as follows. For normalization, 1 million high-quality reads, each with a distinct molecular identifier, were randomly selected from each sample. Reads sharing molecular identifiers were discarded rather than binned into consensus sequences. MiTCR, run with a Q25 quality threshold and the strictest error-elimination algorithm, handled CDR3 identification, clonotype clustering and error correction. A nonparametric unseen species model with Euler transformation was used to estimate a lower bound on total TCR beta diversity. The public reads were reanalyzed by TCRdb: fastp trimming at Q25, MiXCR alignment, in-frame beta chains only. Rows are combined by CDR3 protein, so each entry shows the most common genes and DNA. In this record, the V and J calls reflect TCRdb's handling and not the investigators' own analysis. In this sample the table shows more than 650,000 distinct CDR3 sequences, under 30% of which occur a single time. About 2.9% of the sample is held by the ten biggest clonotypes.

Based on the germline V gene, the CDR1 and CDR2 sequences are KGHSH and LQKENI. The CDR3 starts with the cysteine, ends with the phenylalanine, and has 14 residues. Just CDR3 DNA is preserved here, 42 bases in frame from base 1. These data originate in a study of blood T cells in healthy people across ages (dated by TCRdb to between 2015 and 2017). Broadly, across the study: Template switching captured roughly one uniquely barcoded TCR beta cDNA molecule per two T cells in model experiments. The study measured age-related changes in TCR beta repertoire diversity using deep sequencing normalized with unique cDNA molecular identifiers. Four age groups were formed from the donors: young (average about 17 years), middle-aged (around 41), aged (62) and long-lived (about 75). Two additional independent replicas of 1 million unique cDNA reads from the same blood draw were analyzed for two donors (one aged 18 to 29 and one aged 80 or older).

Donors were around 37 systemically healthy Caucasian individuals from Russia aged roughly 6 to 95 years. Each donor gave ten milliliters of peripheral blood, drawn into EDTA-treated Vacutainer tubes. PBMCs were isolated by Ficoll-Paque density-gradient centrifugation, with at least 7 million obtained per sample. Trizol reagent was used to extract total RNA from PBMCs, with at least 5 micrograms per sample. Naive CD45RAhigh/CD27high T cell percentages were measured by flow cytometry on a PBMC aliquot from every donor. General study outcomes and caveats: Because profiling used bulk unsorted PBMCs, naive and antigen-experienced compartments could not be compared conclusively. As age increased, observed TCR beta diversity per million T cells dropped in a roughly linear way, and a significant reduction was already evident by age about 40. Because donor CMV infection status was unknown, age-related changes in expanded clonotypes were potentially confounded. The long-lived group showed more naive CD4+ T cells, fewer expanded clones and increased TCR diversity than the aged group, suggesting age selection. Estimates of total diversity based on one million sequenced T cells were considered lower bounds and underestimates. The percentage of naive T cells measured by flow cytometry correlated strongly with observed TCR beta diversity.

These records were also assigned to another study, of T cells of mothers and their children. The second study reports: The donors were nine systemically healthy Caucasian individuals, made up of three mothers and their six children. cDNA synthesis used all of the extracted RNA, with approximately 1.4 ug of RNA in each 15 ul reaction. Sample barcodes and 2-4 random nucleotides were added via the M1S primer in the second PCR. Over 8 million TCR beta CDR3 reads came from each mother, compared with roughly 2.8 million reads from each child. Thymic selection shapes the output of TCR recombination in a similar way in related and unrelated pairs, and inherited differences have a minor effect. Related mother-child pairs always showed normalized repertoire overlap that was slightly higher than in unrelated mother-child pairs, though the difference was never significant. With a sensitivity of approximately 100 clones per million clonotypes, no persistent microchimeric T cell clones were detected. To look for features that set related mother-child pairs apart from unrelated individuals, the researchers ran deep NGS to compare the TCR beta repertoires of mothers and children. On average, the children were approximately 11 +/- 4 years old, while the mothers were roughly 40 +/- 4 years old. After adapters were ligated using NEBNext reagents, the libraries underwent 100+100 nt paired-end sequencing on an Illumina HiSeq 2000. To prevent cross-contamination, the mother and child libraries were prepared a month apart and were sequenced in separate runs. Between roughly 450,000 and 2,000,000 distinct TCR beta clonotypes were identified per donor. Naive TCR beta clonotypes were estimated from low-frequency clonotypes matched to each donor's FACS-determined naive share, without sorting.

Sequences were obtained from blood. The receptor's source is a boy younger than 18 in good health. The chain couples TRBV18 to TRBJ2-5; perhaps TRBD1 is the D gene, with 5 bases matching. The assigned J gene may be wrong: the sequence end matches TRBJ2-7 better. The CDR3 region has the sequence CASSVSQVSYEQYF. The DNA sequence reads TGTGCCAGCTCCGTATCACAGGTCTCCTACGAGCAGTACTTC.